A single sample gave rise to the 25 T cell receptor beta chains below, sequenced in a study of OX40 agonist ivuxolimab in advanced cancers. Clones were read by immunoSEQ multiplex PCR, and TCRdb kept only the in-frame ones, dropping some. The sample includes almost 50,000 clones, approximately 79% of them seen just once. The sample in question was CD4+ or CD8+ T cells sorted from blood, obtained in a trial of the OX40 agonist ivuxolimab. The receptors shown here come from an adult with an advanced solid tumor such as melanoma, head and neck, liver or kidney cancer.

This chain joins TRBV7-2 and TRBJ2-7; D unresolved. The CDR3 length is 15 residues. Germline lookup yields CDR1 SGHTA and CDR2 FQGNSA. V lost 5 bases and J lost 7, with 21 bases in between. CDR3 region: CASSPFADPQVEQYF. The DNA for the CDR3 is TGTGCCAGCAGCCCGTTTGCGGACCCACAAGTGGAGCAGTACTTC. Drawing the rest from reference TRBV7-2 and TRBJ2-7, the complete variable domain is GAGVSQSPSNKVTEKGKDVELRCDPISGHTALYWYRQSLGQGLEFLIYFQGNSAPDKSGLPSDRFSAERTGGSVSTLTIQRTQQEDSAVYLCASSPFADPQVEQYFGPGTRLTVT.

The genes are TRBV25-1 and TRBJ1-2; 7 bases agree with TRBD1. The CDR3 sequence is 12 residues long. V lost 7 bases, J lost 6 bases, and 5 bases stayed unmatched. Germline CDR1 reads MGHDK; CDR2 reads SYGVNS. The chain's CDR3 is CASTRQGDGYTF. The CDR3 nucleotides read TGTGCCAGCACCCGACAGGGCGATGGCTACACCTTC.

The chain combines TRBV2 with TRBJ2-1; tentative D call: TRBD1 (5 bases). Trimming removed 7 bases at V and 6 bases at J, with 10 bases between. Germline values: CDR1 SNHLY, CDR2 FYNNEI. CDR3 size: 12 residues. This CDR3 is CASKGLGNEQFF. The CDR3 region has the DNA TGTGCCAGCAAGGGGCTCGGCAATGAGCAGTTCTTC.

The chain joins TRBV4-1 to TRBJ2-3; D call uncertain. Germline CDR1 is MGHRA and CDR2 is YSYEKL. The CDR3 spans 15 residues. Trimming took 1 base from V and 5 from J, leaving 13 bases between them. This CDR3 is CASSQARGDLDTQYF. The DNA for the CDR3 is TGCGCCAGCAGCCAAGCTAGAGGAGATTTAGATACGCAGTATTTT.

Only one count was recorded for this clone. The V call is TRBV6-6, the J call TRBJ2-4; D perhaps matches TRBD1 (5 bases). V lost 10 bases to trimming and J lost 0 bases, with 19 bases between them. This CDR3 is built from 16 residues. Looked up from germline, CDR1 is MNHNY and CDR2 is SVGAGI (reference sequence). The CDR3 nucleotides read TGTGCCACCTCACCAAGACAGAATCTAGCCAAAAACATTCAGTACTTC. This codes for CATSPRQNLAKNIQYF.

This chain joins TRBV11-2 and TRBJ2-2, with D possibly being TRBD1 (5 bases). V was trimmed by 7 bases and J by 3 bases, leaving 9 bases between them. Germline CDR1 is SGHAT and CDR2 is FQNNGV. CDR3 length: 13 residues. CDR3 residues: CASTEGDTGELFF. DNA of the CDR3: TGTGCCAGCACTGAAGGGGACACCGGGGAGCTGTTTTTT.

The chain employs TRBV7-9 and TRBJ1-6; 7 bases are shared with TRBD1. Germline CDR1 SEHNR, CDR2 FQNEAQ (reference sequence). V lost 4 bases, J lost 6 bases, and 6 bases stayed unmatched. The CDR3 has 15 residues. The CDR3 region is CASSSLGQVNSPLHF. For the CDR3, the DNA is TGTGCCAGCAGCTCCCTCGGACAGGTTAATTCACCCCTCCACTTT.

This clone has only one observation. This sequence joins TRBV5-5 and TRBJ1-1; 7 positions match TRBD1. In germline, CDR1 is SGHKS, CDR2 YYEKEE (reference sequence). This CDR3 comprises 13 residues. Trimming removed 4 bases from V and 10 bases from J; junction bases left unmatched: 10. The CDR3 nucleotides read TGTGCCAGCAGCCCTGGCCCAGGGGGTTTAGCTTTCTTT. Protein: CASSPGPGGLAFF.

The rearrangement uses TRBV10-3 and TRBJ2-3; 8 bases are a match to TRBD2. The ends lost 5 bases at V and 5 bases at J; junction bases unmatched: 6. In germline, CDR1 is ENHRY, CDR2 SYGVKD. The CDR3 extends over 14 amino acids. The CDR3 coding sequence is TGTGCCATCAGTTTAGCGGGGAGGGGAGATACGCAGTATTTT. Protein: CAISLAGRGDTQYF.

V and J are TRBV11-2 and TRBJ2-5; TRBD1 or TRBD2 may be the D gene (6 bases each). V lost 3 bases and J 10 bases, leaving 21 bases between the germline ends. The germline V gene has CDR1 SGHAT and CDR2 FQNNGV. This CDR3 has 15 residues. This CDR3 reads CASSFDGGHLEDQYF. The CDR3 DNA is TGTGCCAGCAGCTTCGACGGGGGCCACCTTGAAGACCAGTACTTC.

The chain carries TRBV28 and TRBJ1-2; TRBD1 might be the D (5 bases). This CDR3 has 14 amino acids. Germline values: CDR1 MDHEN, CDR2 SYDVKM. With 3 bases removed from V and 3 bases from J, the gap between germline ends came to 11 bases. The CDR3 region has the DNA TGTGCCAGCAGTTTTCTCTCGGGGGACTATGGCTACACCTTC. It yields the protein CASSFLSGDYGYTF.

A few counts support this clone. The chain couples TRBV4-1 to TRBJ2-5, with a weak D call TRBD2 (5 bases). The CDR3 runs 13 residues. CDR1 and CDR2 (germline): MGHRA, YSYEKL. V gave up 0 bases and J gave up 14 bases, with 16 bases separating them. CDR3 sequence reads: CASSQEGWGASYF. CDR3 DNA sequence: TGCGCCAGCAGCCAAGAAGGTTGGGGAGCTAGCTACTTC.

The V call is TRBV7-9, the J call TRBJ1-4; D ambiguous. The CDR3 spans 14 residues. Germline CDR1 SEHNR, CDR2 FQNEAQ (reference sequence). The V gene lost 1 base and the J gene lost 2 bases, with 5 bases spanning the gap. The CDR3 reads CASSLERTNEKLFF. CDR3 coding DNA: TGTGCCAGCAGCTTAGAGCGCACTAATGAAAAACTGTTTTTT. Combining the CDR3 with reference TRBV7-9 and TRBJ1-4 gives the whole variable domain DTGVSQNPRHKITKRGQNVTFRCDPISEHNRLYWYRQTLGQGPEFLTYFQNEAQLEKSRLLSDRFSAERPKGSFSTLEIQRTEQGDSAMYLCASSLERTNEKLFFGSGTQLSVL.

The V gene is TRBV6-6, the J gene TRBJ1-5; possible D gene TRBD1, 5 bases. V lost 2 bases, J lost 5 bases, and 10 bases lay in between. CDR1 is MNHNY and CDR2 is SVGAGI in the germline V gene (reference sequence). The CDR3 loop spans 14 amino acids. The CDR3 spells CASSYGLGHQPQHF. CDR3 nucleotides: TGTGCCAGCAGTTACGGTTTGGGACATCAGCCCCAGCATTTT.

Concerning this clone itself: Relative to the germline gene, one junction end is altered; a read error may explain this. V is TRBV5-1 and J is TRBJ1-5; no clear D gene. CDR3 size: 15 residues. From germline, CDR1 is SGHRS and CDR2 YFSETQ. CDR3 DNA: TGTGCCAGCAGCGCCAACCAGGCGAGTTATCAGCCCCAGCATTTT. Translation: CASSANQASYQPQHF.

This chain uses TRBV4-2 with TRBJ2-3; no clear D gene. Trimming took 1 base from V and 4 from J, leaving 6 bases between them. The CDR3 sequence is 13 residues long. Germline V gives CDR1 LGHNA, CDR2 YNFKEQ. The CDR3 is CASSQAYADTQYF. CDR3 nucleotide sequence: TGTGCCAGCAGCCAAGCTTACGCAGATACGCAGTATTTT.

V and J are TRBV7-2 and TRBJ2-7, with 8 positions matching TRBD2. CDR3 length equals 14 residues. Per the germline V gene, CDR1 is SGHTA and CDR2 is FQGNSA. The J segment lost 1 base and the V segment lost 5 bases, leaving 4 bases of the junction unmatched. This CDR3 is CASSAAGVSYEQYF. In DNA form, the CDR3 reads TGTGCCAGCAGCGCAGCGGGAGTGTCCTACGAGCAGTACTTC.

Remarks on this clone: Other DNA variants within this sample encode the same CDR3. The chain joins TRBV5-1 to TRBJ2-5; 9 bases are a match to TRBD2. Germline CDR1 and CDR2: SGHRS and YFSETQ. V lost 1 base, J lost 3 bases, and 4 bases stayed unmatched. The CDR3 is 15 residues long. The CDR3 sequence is CASSLRAGGEETQYF. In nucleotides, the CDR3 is TGCGCCAGCAGCTTGAGGGCGGGAGGGGAAGAGACCCAGTACTTC.

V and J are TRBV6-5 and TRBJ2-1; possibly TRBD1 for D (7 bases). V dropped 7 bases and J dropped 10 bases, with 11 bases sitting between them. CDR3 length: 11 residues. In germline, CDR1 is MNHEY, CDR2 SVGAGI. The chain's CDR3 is CASTQGGEQFF. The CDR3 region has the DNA TGTGCCAGCACCCAGGGGGGCGAGCAGTTCTTC.

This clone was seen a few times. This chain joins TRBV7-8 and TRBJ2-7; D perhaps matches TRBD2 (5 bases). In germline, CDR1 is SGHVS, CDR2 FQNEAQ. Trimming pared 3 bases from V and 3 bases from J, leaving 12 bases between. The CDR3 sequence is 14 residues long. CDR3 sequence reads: CASSLYIGSYEQYF. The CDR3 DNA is TGTGCCAGCAGCTTGTATATAGGGAGCTACGAGCAGTACTTC.

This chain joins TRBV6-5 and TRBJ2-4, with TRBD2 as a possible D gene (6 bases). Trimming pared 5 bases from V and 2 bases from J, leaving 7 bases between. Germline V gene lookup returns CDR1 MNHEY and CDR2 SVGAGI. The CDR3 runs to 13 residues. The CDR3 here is CASSRGTKNIQYF. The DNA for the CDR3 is TGTGCCAGCAGTCGGGGGACCAAAAACATTCAGTACTTC.

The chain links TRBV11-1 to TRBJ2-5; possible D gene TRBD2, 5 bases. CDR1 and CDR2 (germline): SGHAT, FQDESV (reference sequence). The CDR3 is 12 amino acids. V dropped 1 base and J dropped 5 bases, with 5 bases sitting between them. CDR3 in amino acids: CASSLGEETQYF. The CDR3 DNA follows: TGTGCCAGCAGCTTAGGGGAGGAGACCCAGTACTTC.

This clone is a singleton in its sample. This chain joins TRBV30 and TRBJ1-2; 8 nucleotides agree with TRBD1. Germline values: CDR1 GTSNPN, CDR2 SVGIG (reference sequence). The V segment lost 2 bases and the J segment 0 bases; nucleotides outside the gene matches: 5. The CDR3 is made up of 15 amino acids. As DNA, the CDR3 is TGTGCCTGGAGTCCAATGACAGGGGCTAACTATGGCTACACCTTC. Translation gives CAWSPMTGANYGYTF. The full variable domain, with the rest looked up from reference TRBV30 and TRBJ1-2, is SQTIHQWPATLVQPVGSPLSLECTVEGTSNPNLYWYRQAAGRGLQLLFYSVGIGQISSEVPQNLSASRPQDRQFILSSKKLLLSDSGFYLCAWSPMTGANYGYTFGSGTRLTVV.

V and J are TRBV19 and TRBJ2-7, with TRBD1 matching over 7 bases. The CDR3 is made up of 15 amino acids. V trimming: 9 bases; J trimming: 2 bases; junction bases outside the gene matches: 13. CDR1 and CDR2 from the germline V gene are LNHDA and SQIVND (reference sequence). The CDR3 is CASRALGTETYEQYF. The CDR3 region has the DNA TGTGCCAGCCGCGCCTTGGGGACAGAAACCTACGAGCAGTACTTC.

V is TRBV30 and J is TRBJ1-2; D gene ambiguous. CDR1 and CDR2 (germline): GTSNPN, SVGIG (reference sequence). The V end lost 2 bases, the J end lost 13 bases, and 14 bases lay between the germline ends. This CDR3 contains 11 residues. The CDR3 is CAWSRVGSCTF. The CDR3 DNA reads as TGTGCCTGGAGTAGAGTAGGGTCCTGCACCTTC.